These 27 T cell receptor beta chains originate from one sample sequenced in a study of cytomegalovirus exposure and HLA in healthy donors listed by TCRdb under 2017. Library prep was done by the immunoSEQ multiplex PCR assay. This is the immuneACCESS table as TCRdb keeps it, with only in-frame sequences that have V and J called. A part of the clones is gone; compared with another copy, unresolved V genes explain less than half, and the rest is unexplained. Recorded for this sample are 150,000 to 200,000 clones; around nine tenths of them occurred a single time. The leading ten clones occupy 4% to 5% of the sample. Material: PBMCs. The receptors come from a man between 18 and 35 years old in good health and CMV-seropositive.

Note on this clone: Other DNA variants within this sample encode the same CDR3. J is TRBJ2-1 and V is TRBV5-1, with a possible D match to TRBD1 (5 bases). V lost 1 base and J 7 bases, leaving 6 bases between the germline ends. The CDR3 is 12 amino acids. Germline V gene sequence: CDR1 SGHRS, CDR2 YFSETQ. CDR3 coding DNA: TGCGCCAGCAGCTTGTCAGGGAATGAGCAGTTCTTC. Translated, it gives CASSLSGNEQFF.

J is TRBJ2-2 and V is TRBV29-1; weak D call: TRBD2 (5 bases). Looked up from germline, CDR1 is SQVTM and CDR2 is ANQGSEA. V was cut by 3 bases and J by 4 bases, with 15 bases left in between. The CDR3 spans 15 residues. This CDR3 reads CSVERVRLFTGELFF. The CDR3 DNA reads TGCAGCGTTGAGAGGGTACGGCTCTTCACCGGGGAGCTGTTTTTT.

The rearrangement uses TRBV19 and TRBJ2-1, with TRBD2 matching 8 bases. The CDR3 has 15 residues. Germline lookup yields CDR1 LNHDA and CDR2 SQIVND (reference sequence). V shed 7 bases, J shed 5 bases, and the junction held 10 bases outside the gene matches. CDR3 protein: CASIPPGLGDNEQFF. CDR3 nucleotides: TGTGCCAGTATCCCCCCGGGACTAGGGGACAATGAGCAGTTCTTC.

In the case of this clone: The same CDR3 can be traced to other DNA sequences in this sample. The J gene is TRBJ2-7, the V gene TRBV27; D gene uncertain. The V gene lost 0 bases and the J gene lost 3 bases, with 6 bases spanning the gap. This CDR3 has 13 amino acids. Germline V gives CDR1 MNHEY, CDR2 SMNVEV (reference sequence). In DNA, the CDR3 is TGTGCCAGCAGTTTATCTGACATCTACGAGCAGTACTTC. This encodes CASSLSDIYEQYF.

The chain is built from TRBV2 and TRBJ1-2; 9 bases are a match to TRBD1. V dropped 7 bases and J dropped 5; count of bases not matched to a gene: 8. CDR1 and CDR2 (germline): SNHLY, FYNNEI. The CDR3 is made up of 14 amino acids. CDR3 nucleotide sequence: TGTGCCAGCATCACCGGGACAGGGATATATGGCTACACCTTC. Its translation: CASITGTGIYGYTF.

The chain recombines TRBV6-5 with TRBJ1-4, with D perhaps TRBD1 (5 bases). The CDR3 runs 15 residues. The V end was cut by 2 bases, the J end by 6 bases, with 13 bases between. CDR1 is MNHEY, CDR2 SVGAGI, per germline. This chain's CDR3 is CASSYGGSLDEKLFF. The CDR3 nucleotides are TGTGCCAGCAGTTACGGGGGGTCATTGGATGAAAAACTGTTTTTT.

This chain joins TRBV27 and TRBJ2-3; a possible D gene is TRBD1 (6 bases). CDR3 length equals 17 residues. CDR1 and CDR2 (germline): MNHEY, SMNVEV (reference sequence). V gave up 8 bases and J gave up 4 bases, with 25 bases separating them. In DNA, the CDR3 is TGTGCCAGCTCTGCAACCGGGTTCCGAGAGGGGGCAGATACGCAGTATTTT. Protein: CASSATGFREGADTQYF.

The V and J genes are TRBV5-5 and TRBJ1-5; D is ambiguous. Trimming took 0 bases from V and 3 from J, leaving 16 bases between them. CDR1 and CDR2 (germline): SGHKS, YYEKEE (reference sequence). This CDR3 has 17 residues. The CDR3 DNA reads as TGTGCCAGCAGCTTGGGTTTGGGTGGAGGAGTCAATCAGCCCCAGCATTTT. Translation gives CASSLGLGGGVNQPQHF.

CDR3 residues: CASSLGGQGNQPQHF. CDR3 sequence (DNA): TGTGCCAGCAGCTTAGGTGGACAGGGAAATCAGCCCCAGCATTTT. This rearrangement joins TRBV7-9 to TRBJ1-5, with 8 bases that match TRBD1. The trim removed 1 base at V and 4 bases at J, leaving 3 bases unmatched. Looked up from germline, CDR1 is SEHNR and CDR2 is FQNEAQ (reference sequence). The CDR3 is made up of 15 amino acids.

This clone is a singleton in its sample. This chain uses TRBV6-1 with TRBJ2-7; D perhaps matches TRBD1 (5 bases). The germline V gene has CDR1 MNHNS and CDR2 SASEGT. Trimming left V 7 bases short and J 3 bases short, with 19 bases between. The CDR3 is 15 amino acids. The CDR3 coding sequence is TGTGCCAGCATACCGGATACAGGTCCAGGCTACGAGCAGTACTTC. The encoded protein is CASIPDTGPGYEQYF.

The chain uses TRBV15 and TRBJ1-2; 9 nucleotides align to TRBD1. V lost 1 base, J lost 4 bases, and 1 base stayed unmatched. The CDR3 contains 14 residues. Germline CDR1 and CDR2: LNHNV and YYDKDF (reference sequence). This CDR3 is CATSRGGQGYGYTF. CDR3 sequence (DNA): TGTGCCACCAGCAGAGGGGGACAGGGCTATGGCTACACCTTC.

The chain uses TRBV9 and TRBJ2-7; 8 nucleotides line up with TRBD2. CDR3 length: 15 amino acids. CDR1 SGDLS and CDR2 YYNGEE come from the germline V gene. After removal of 4 bases from V and 1 base from J, the junction contained 7 bases not matched to a gene. CDR3 sequence: CASSNKGLVSYEQYF. For the CDR3, the DNA is TGTGCCAGCAGCAACAAGGGACTAGTTTCCTACGAGCAGTACTTC.

Here the CDR3 DNA reads TGCAGCGTTGTTGAGGACAGGGTTTTGACAGATACGCAGTATTTT. Residues: CSVVEDRVLTDTQYF. The chain joins TRBV29-1 to TRBJ2-3; TRBD1 matches at 8 bases. The CDR3 extends over 15 amino acids. CDR1 and CDR2 from the germline V gene are SQVTM and ANQGSEA. Trimming removed 4 bases from V and 3 bases from J; junction bases left unmatched: 9.

The CDR3, as DNA: TGTGCCAGCAGCTTTGGACAGGGCAGGACGGTCGTGGGCTACACCTTC. This encodes CASSFGQGRTVVGYTF. The chain has TRBV11-3 and TRBJ1-2, with 8 bases fitting TRBD1. The CDR3 runs 16 residues. The germline V gene encodes CDR1 SGHNT and CDR2 YENEEA. V shed 3 bases and J 8 bases; nucleotides not matched to a gene: 14.

The chain is built from TRBV5-1 and TRBJ2-1; D not certain. This CDR3 has 17 amino acids. V lost 0 bases, J lost 2 bases, and 15 bases lay in between. Germline V gives CDR1 SGHRS, CDR2 YFSETQ. The CDR3 is CASSLVANAAPYNEQFF. CDR3 DNA sequence: TGCGCCAGCAGCTTGGTGGCTAACGCGGCCCCCTACAATGAGCAGTTCTTC. The whole variable domain, filled in from reference TRBV5-1 and TRBJ2-1, reads KAGVTQTPRYLIKTRGQQVTLSCSPISGHRSVSWYQQTPGQGLQFLFEYFSETQRNKGNFPGRFSGRQFSNSRSEMNVSTLELGDSALYLCASSLVANAAPYNEQFFGPGTRLTVL.

This clone was picked up one time. The rearrangement links TRBV9 to TRBJ1-5, with 10 positions matching TRBD1. Germline assignment: CDR1 SGDLS and CDR2 YYNGEE. V was clipped by 3 bases and J by 0 bases; unmatched bases: 3. The CDR3 loop spans 16 amino acids. In nucleotides, the CDR3 is TGTGCCAGCAGCGGCGGGACAGGGGATAGCAATCAGCCCCAGCATTTT. Its protein product is CASSGGTGDSNQPQHF.

This rearrangement joins TRBV27 to TRBJ2-5; possible D gene TRBD1, 7 bases. CDR3 length: 16 amino acids. Germline V gives CDR1 MNHEY, CDR2 SMNVEV (reference sequence). Trimming pared 2 bases from V and 7 bases from J, leaving 20 bases between. Here the CDR3 reads CASSLQGGIPRGTQYF. CDR3 bases: TGTGCCAGCAGTTTACAGGGGGGTATCCCCCGGGGGACCCAGTACTTC.

V usage is TRBV7-8 and J usage is TRBJ1-2, with D hard to call. The germline V gene encodes CDR1 SGHVS and CDR2 FQNEAQ. This CDR3 is 15 amino acids long. Trimming took 4 bases from V and 0 from J, leaving 12 bases between them. CDR3 nucleotide sequence: TGTGCCAGCAGCTACCGCGGGAGGTCTAACTATGGCTACACCTTC. It is translated as CASSYRGRSNYGYTF. The variable domain in full, completed from reference TRBV7-8 and TRBJ1-2, reads GAGVSQSPRYKVAKRGQDVALRCDPISGHVSLFWYQQALGQGPEFLTYFQNEAQLDKSGLPSDRFFAERPEGSVSTLKIQRTQQEDSAVYLCASSYRGRSNYGYTFGSGTRLTVV.

V and J are TRBV30 and TRBJ2-1, with 8 positions matching TRBD1. This CDR3 comprises 13 residues. Trimming took 5 bases from V and 2 from J; bases not matched to a gene: 2. CDR1 is GTSNPN, CDR2 SVGIG, per germline (reference sequence). CDR3 in amino acids: CAWGQGTYNEQFF. The CDR3 DNA reads as TGTGCCTGGGGACAGGGCACCTACAATGAGCAGTTCTTC.

The CDR3 reads CASSAGLFGAGELFF. In DNA, the CDR3 is TGCGCCAGCAGCGCGGGACTTTTTGGGGCCGGGGAGCTGTTTTTT. This chain joins TRBV5-1 and TRBJ2-2; tentatively, D is TRBD2 (6 bases). CDR1 SGHRS and CDR2 YFSETQ come from the germline V gene. Between the trimmed V and J ends, which lost 4 bases and 6 bases, there was a span of 16 bases. This CDR3 is built from 15 residues.

This clone was counted a single time. The V and J genes are TRBV20-1 and TRBJ2-7; D remains ambiguous. Germline-derived CDR1 and CDR2 are DFQATT and SNEGSKA (reference sequence). CDR3 size: 11 residues. V was cut by 0 bases and J by 6 bases, with 6 bases left in between. The CDR3 DNA reads TGCAGTGCTAGAGATGGGCCCGAGCAGTACTTC. Translation gives CSARDGPEQYF.

Only a few counts were recorded for this clone. The J gene is TRBJ1-1, the V gene TRBV6-6; D gene unclear. V was trimmed by 2 bases and J by 5 bases, leaving 12 bases between them. The CDR3 runs to 14 residues. From germline, CDR1 is MNHNY and CDR2 SVGAGI (reference sequence). The CDR3 DNA reads as TGTGCCAGCAGTTACGGCACATCGGGGACTGAAGCTTTCTTT. This translates into CASSYGTSGTEAFF.

The CDR3 here is CASTGGSYNEQFF. CDR3 nucleotides: TGTGCCAGCACGGGGGGGTCCTACAATGAGCAGTTCTTC. The genes are TRBV28 and TRBJ2-1; 8 nucleotides match TRBD2. The germline CDR1 and CDR2 sequences are MDHEN and SYDVKM. J lost 1 base, V lost 7 bases, and 0 bases had no gene match. The CDR3 has 13 amino acids.

This clone was seen a handful of times. Written as DNA, the CDR3 is TGTGCCAGCAGTTTTTTTCCATCCTATGGCTACACCTTC. It is translated as CASSFFPSYGYTF. The rearrangement joins TRBV27 to TRBJ1-2; no clear D. V lost 3 bases and J 4 bases, leaving 9 bases between the germline ends. Germline assignment: CDR1 MNHEY and CDR2 SMNVEV (reference sequence). There are 13 residues in the CDR3.

This chain joins TRBV4-1 and TRBJ2-2; 7 bases align to TRBD1. Germline V gene lookup returns CDR1 MGHRA and CDR2 YSYEKL. V gave up 0 bases and J gave up 3 bases; unmatched junction bases: 1. This CDR3 contains 15 residues. Here the CDR3 reads CASSQDDRDTGELFF. As DNA, the CDR3 is TGCGCCAGCAGCCAAGATGACAGGGACACCGGGGAGCTGTTTTTT.

CDR3 region: CASSLEQGGEREQYF. The DNA for the CDR3 is TGTGCCAGCAGCTTAGAGCAGGGCGGGGAACGCGAGCAGTACTTC. The rearrangement links TRBV11-3 to TRBJ2-7; TRBD2 might be the D (6 bases). The germline V gene encodes CDR1 SGHNT and CDR2 YENEEA. The CDR3 extends over 15 amino acids. The germline V and J ends were trimmed by 0 bases and 6 bases, with 15 bases remaining between them.

The chain combines TRBV7-6 with TRBJ2-7, with a possible D match to TRBD1 (5 bases). The CDR3 covers 15 residues. Germline V gives CDR1 SGHVS, CDR2 FNYEAQ. Trimming took off 0 bases at V and 2 bases at J, with 11 bases between the two ends. The CDR3 nucleotides are TGTGCCAGCAGCTTAGCCGGGCAGGGAACCTACGAGCAGTACTTC. Its protein is CASSLAGQGTYEQYF.